A selection of T cell receptor beta chains follows, all from one sample in a study of Graves' ophthalmopathy and Graves' hyperthyroidism. TCRdb reanalysed the multiplex PCR reads using MiXCR and keeps one entry per CDR3 protein. The sample contains about 700,000 distinct CDR3 sequences, about two fifths of which appear only once. The sequencing sample was made of peripheral blood. The receptors were gathered from an adult man with Graves' ophthalmopathy. The CDR3 runs from the conserved cysteine through the conserved F or W. The D gene is left open where the match is weak. The listing skips clone size in some rows; elsewhere it reads once, few, many or a size class.

clone_size,j_call,v_call,d_call,cdr3_aa,cdr3_nt
few,TRBJ2-2,TRBV7-9,.,CASSFRVSGTGELFF,TGTGCCAGCAGCTTTCGGGTCTCTGGGACCGGGGAGCTGTTTTTT
many,TRBJ1-1,TRBV20-1,.,CSARPDAAEAFF,TGCAGTGCTAGACCAGACGCCGCTGAAGCTTTCTTT
.,TRBJ1-5,TRBV14,.,CASSQAANQPQHF,TGTGCCAGCAGCCAAGCCGCCAATCAGCCCCAGCATTTT
.,TRBJ2-6,TRBV7-2,TRBD2,CASSSLERGGF,TGTGCCAGCAGCTCCCTGGAGCGGGGGGGTTTC
many,TRBJ1-6,TRBV13,.,CASSYALRSPLHF,TGTGCCAGCAGCTACGCCCTGCGTTCACCCCTCCACTTT
few,TRBJ2-7,TRBV10-3,.,CASSLGTLLYEQYF,TGTGCCAGCAGTCTAGGGACACTACTCTACGAGCAGTACTTC
.,TRBJ1-5,TRBV7-3,TRBD1,CASSFDRASSNQPQHF,TGTGCCAGCAGCTTCGACAGGGCGTCGAGCAATCAGCCCCAGCATTTT
few,TRBJ2-7,TRBV12-5,TRBD2,CASGLVPAGRGHEQYF,TGTGCTAGTGGTTTGGTACCCGCAGGGAGGGGTCACGAGCAGTACTTC
many,TRBJ1-3,TRBV6-6,TRBD1,CASSYSGTGRNTIYF,TGTGCCAGCAGTTACTCGGGGACAGGGAGAAACACCATATATTTT
few,TRBJ1-5,TRBV19,.,CASNRAAGRNQPQHF,TGTGCCAGTAATCGGGCGGCGGGTCGCAATCAGCCCCAGCATTTT
many,TRBJ2-2,TRBV7-9,.,CASSLSGSTGELFF,TGTGCCAGCAGCTTGTCGGGGTCCACCGGGGAGCTGTTTTTT
many,TRBJ2-7,TRBV6-1,TRBD1,CASHGTGLHEQYF,TGTGCCAGCCATGGGACAGGGCTCCACGAGCAGTACTTC
many,TRBJ2-2,TRBV2,TRBD2,CASRTGLGGTGELFF,TGTGCCAGCCGGACGGGACTAGGGGGAACCGGGGAGCTGTTTTTT
many,TRBJ1-6,TRBV7-2,TRBD1,CASSLGPTGGNSPLHF,TGTGCCAGCAGCTTAGGGCCGACAGGGGGGAATTCACCCCTCCACTTT
.,TRBJ2-7,TRBV7-3,.,CASGQDRLPPSGYEQYF,TGCGCCAGCGGCCAAGATAGGCTACCGCCAAGTGGGTACGAGCAGTACTTC
many,TRBJ2-5,TRBV2,.,CASSYVRRQETQYF,TGTGCCAGCAGTTATGTTCGTAGGCAAGAGACCCAGTACTTC
few,TRBJ2-2,TRBV7-2,.,CASSLWPNTNTGELFF,TGTGCCAGCAGCTTGTGGCCTAATACGAACACCGGGGAGCTGTTTTTT
many,TRBJ2-1,TRBV7-3,TRBD2,CASSLGTSGAHNEQFF,TGTGCCAGCAGCTTAGGGACTAGCGGGGCCCACAATGAGCAGTTCTTC
.,TRBJ2-2,TRBV10-3,TRBD2,CATRTSGSVNTGELFF,TGTGCCACCCGGACTAGCGGGAGCGTAAACACCGGGGAGCTGTTTTTT
many,TRBJ1-4,TRBV24-1,.,CATSGGGVFF,TGTGCCACCAGTGGGGGGGGTGTGTTTTTT
many,TRBJ1-4,TRBV7-9,.,CASSPLTDPNEKLFF,TGTGCCAGCAGCCCCCTGACAGATCCTAATGAAAAACTGTTTTTT
once,TRBJ1-2,TRBV10-2,.,CASSERQGLGRYGYTF,TGCGCCAGCAGTGAGAGGCAGGGGTTAGGTCGGTATGGCTACACCTTC
once,TRBJ1-4,TRBV19,TRBD1,CASSAGTGVVF,TGTGCCAGTAGCGCCGGGACAGGGGTCGTTTTT
many,TRBJ2-2,TRBV7-9,TRBD1,CASSLRPGTGVGELFF,TGTGCCAGCAGCTTGCGCCCCGGGACAGGGGTCGGGGAGCTGTTTTTT
.,TRBJ2-5,TRBV10-3,.,CATSGQFQETQYF,TGTGCCACCAGTGGGCAGTTCCAAGAGACCCAGTACTTC
few,TRBJ2-7,TRBV13,.,CASSRGSLRYEQYF,TGTGCCAGCAGCCGGGGCAGTCTTCGCTACGAGCAGTACTTC
.,TRBJ2-6,TRBV7-2,.,CASSLGSPGLSGANVLTF,TGTGCCAGCAGCTTAGGATCCCCAGGCCTCTCTGGGGCCAACGTCCTGACTTTC
many,TRBJ1-2,TRBV24-1,.,CATGGDYGYTF,TGTGCCACCGGGGGGGACTATGGCTACACCTTC
once,TRBJ2-7,TRBV25-1,.,CASGRQGTTYEQYF,TGTGCCAGCGGCCGCCAGGGGACAACCTACGAGCAGTACTTC
many,TRBJ2-7,TRBV10-3,TRBD1,CASRRTGRYEQYF,TGTGCCAGCAGACGGACAGGGAGGTACGAGCAGTACTTC
few,TRBJ2-2,TRBV9,.,CASSGLQGTGELFF,TGTGCCAGCAGCGGGTTACAGGGTACCGGGGAGCTGTTTTTT
few,TRBJ2-1,TRBV5-1,TRBD2,CASSLGLAGGLSYNEQFF,TGCGCCAGCAGCTTGGGACTAGCGGGGGGCTTATCCTACAATGAGCAGTTCTTC
.,TRBJ2-7,TRBV7-6,TRBD1,CASSYGGTGLSYEQYF,TGTGCCAGCAGCTATGGAGGGACAGGATTATCCTACGAGCAGTACTTC
.,TRBJ1-5,TRBV25-1,.,CASNGQGRQPQHF,TGTGCCAGCAACGGCCAGGGGAGGCAGCCCCAGCATTTT
.,TRBJ2-2,TRBV5-6,TRBD2,CASSYGGRTGELFF,TGTGCCAGCAGTTATGGCGGGAGAACCGGGGAGCTGTTTTTT
few,TRBJ2-7,TRBV7-2,.,CASSSTVDKSSYEQYF,TGTGCCAGCAGCTCAACCGTGGACAAGAGCTCCTACGAGCAGTACTTC
many,TRBJ1-3,TRBV29-1,.,CSALMRGFGNTIYF,TGCAGTGCCCTTATGAGGGGATTTGGAAACACCATATATTTT
many,TRBJ1-1,TRBV7-3,.,CASSLTGQRNTEAFF,TGTGCCAGCAGCTTAACGGGCCAACGGAACACTGAAGCTTTCTTT
many,TRBJ2-7,TRBV29-1,TRBD2,CSVETSGVNYEQYF,TGCAGCGTAGAAACTAGCGGCGTTAACTACGAGCAGTACTTC
.,TRBJ2-7,TRBV2,.,CASSAGLVREQYF,TGTGCCAGCAGTGCCGGTCTGGTTCGCGAGCAGTACTTC
many,TRBJ1-2,TRBV7-9,.,CASSRTDITYYGYTF,TGTGCCAGCAGCCGGACAGACATAACCTACTATGGCTACACCTTC
many,TRBJ2-6,TRBV24-1,.,CATSDPQGRGANVLTF,TGTGCCACCAGTGATCCCCAGGGCCGGGGGGCCAACGTCCTGACTTTC
.,TRBJ2-7,TRBV29-1,.,CSLSRTVGLYEQYF,TGCAGCTTGTCGAGGACAGTGGGTCTCTACGAGCAGTACTTC
.,TRBJ1-2,TRBV20-1,.,CSARDLRGGWNLNYGYTF,TGCAGTGCTAGAGATCTTCGCGGGGGTTGGAATTTAAACTATGGCTACACCTTC
many,TRBJ1-5,TRBV19,.,CASSLWGAPFSNQPQHF,TGTGCCAGTAGTCTCTGGGGGGCTCCCTTTAGCAATCAGCCCCAGCATTTT
few,TRBJ2-1,TRBV29-1,.,CSVLPPSNEQFF,TGCAGCGTCTTACCGCCTTCCAATGAGCAGTTCTTC
many,TRBJ1-3,TRBV7-8,TRBD1,CASSLDRGGNTIYF,TGTGCCAGCAGCTTAGACAGGGGAGGAAACACCATATATTTT
.,TRBJ2-7,TRBV6-1,.,CASTTFPYEQYF,TGTGCCAGCACCACCTTCCCCTACGAGCAGTACTTC
few,TRBJ2-7,TRBV30,.,CAWSVSGEQYF,TGTGCCTGGAGTGTTTCCGGGGAGCAGTACTTC
many,TRBJ2-7,TRBV2,TRBD2,CASRPGLAPPYEQYF,TGTGCCAGCAGGCCGGGACTAGCTCCACCCTACGAGCAGTACTTC
.,TRBJ2-5,TRBV29-1,.,CSVPGSRVLVTQYF,TGCAGCGTCCCCGGGAGTCGGGTGTTGGTGACCCAGTACTTC
many,TRBJ1-5,TRBV12-3/TRBV12-4,.,CASSGDTRGQPQHF,TGTGCCAGCAGTGGTGACACCCGCGGACAGCCCCAGCATTTT
.,TRBJ1-2,TRBV6-5,.,CASSFSTGTELANYGYTF,TGTGCCAGCAGTTTCTCCACCGGGACGGAGTTAGCTAACTATGGCTACACCTTC
many,TRBJ1-1,TRBV12-5,.,CASGLKNTEAFF,TGTGCTAGTGGTTTGAAGAACACTGAAGCTTTCTTT
few,TRBJ2-1,TRBV25-1,TRBD1,CASRPQGADYNEQFF,TGTGCCAGCAGGCCGCAGGGGGCTGACTACAATGAGCAGTTCTTC
.,TRBJ2-2,TRBV25-1,TRBD2,CASRLAGSSNTGELFF,TGTGCTAGCCGACTAGCGGGGTCATCGAACACCGGGGAGCTGTTTTTT
.,TRBJ1-1,TRBV19,.,CASSLNSAQGMNAFF,TGTGCCAGCAGTTTAAATTCCGCGCAGGGGATGAATGCTTTCTTT
.,TRBJ1-5,TRBV2,.,CDSTRQGNQPQHF,TGTGACAGCACTCGGCAGGGCAATCAGCCCCAGCATTTT
.,TRBJ1-4,TRBV18,.,CASSPTELQGELFF,TGTGCCAGCTCACCAACGGAACTACAGGGAGAACTGTTTTTT
many,TRBJ1-2,TRBV7-9,TRBD1,CASTGQDYGYTF,TGTGCCAGCACCGGACAGGACTATGGCTACACCTTC